The present T cell receptor beta chain was sequenced within a study of blood T cell repertoires in COVID-19. The authors' processing: Estimated nucleated cell counts came from reference gene primer amplification. Profiling relied on immunoSEQ multiplex PCR, and the TCRdb table lists in-frame clones only, not all of them. V and J calls and clone size are copied from that table; D and trimming were computed from the DNA. The data contain around 150,000 clones, around 80% of them seen just once; the ten biggest clones take up around 7.1%. Trimming shortened V by 4 bases and J by 4 bases, and 14 bases separated the two germline ends. CDR1 is SNHLY and CDR2 is FYNNEI in the germline V gene. The CDR3 contains 15 residues. Participants reported their clinical history, and cohort assignment relied on those reports.

V is TRBV2 and J is TRBJ1-5; D possibly corresponds to TRBD1 (6 bases). The source material was PBMCs or T cells enriched from blood (not recorded which). The clonotype comes from a man between 45 and 60 years old who had recovered from COVID-19. The CDR3 region has the DNA TGTGCCAGCAGTGTAAGTAGACAGGATAATCAGCCCCAGCATTTT. Its translation: CASSVSRQDNQPQHF.